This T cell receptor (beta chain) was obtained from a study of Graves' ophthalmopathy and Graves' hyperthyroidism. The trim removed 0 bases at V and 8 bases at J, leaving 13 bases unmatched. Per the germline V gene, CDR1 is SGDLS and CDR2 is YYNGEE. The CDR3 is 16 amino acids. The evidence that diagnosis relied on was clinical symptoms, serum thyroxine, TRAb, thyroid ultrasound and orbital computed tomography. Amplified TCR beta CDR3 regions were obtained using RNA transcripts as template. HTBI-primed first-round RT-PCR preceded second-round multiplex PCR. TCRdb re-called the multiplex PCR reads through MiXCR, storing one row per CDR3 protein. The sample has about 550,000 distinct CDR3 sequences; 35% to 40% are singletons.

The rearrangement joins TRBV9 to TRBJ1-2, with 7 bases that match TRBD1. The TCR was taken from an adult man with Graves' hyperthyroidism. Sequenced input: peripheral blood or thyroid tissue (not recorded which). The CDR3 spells CASSVEDRANLGGYTF. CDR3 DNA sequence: TGTGCCAGCAGCGTAGAAGACAGGGCGAATTTGGGAGGCTACACCTTC.